These 27 T cell receptor beta chains came from one sample sequenced in a study of T-cell memory formation after mild COVID-19. TCRdb itself ran the 5' RACE reads through MiXCR, one entry per CDR3 protein. The table includes 100,000 to 150,000 distinct CDR3 sequences, 5% to 6.5% detected once. The sample comprised PBMCs or a T cell subset sorted from them (not recorded which). These receptors were obtained from an adult woman who had mild COVID-19 (a few samples of this study predate the infection). Cell type and time point are not known.

The genes are TRBV20-1 and TRBJ2-6, with 12 bases matching TRBD2. The V gene end was trimmed by 0 bases and the J gene end by 3 bases; junction bases not matched to a gene: 0. The CDR3 consists of 16 residues. Germline CDR1 reads DFQATT; CDR2 reads SNEGSKA (reference sequence). CDR3 sequence: CSARETSGSGANVLTF. The CDR3 DNA reads as TGCAGTGCTAGAGAGACTAGCGGGAGTGGGGCCAACGTCCTGACTTTC.

This clonotype was observed a handful of times. The V gene is TRBV11-3, the J gene TRBJ2-5; D assignment may be TRBD1 or TRBD2 (5 bases each). The CDR3 totals 15 residues. Germline assignment: CDR1 SGHNT and CDR2 YENEEA. Trimming cost V 5 bases and J 4 bases, with 17 bases left between them. The CDR3 here is CASSRGFLARETQYF. CDR3 DNA: TGTGCCAGCAGCAGGGGTTTTCTAGCACGAGAGACCCAGTACTTC.

This clonotype was observed a handful of times. The chain employs TRBV3-1 and TRBJ1-1; TRBD1 is a possible D gene (5 bases). CDR3 length equals 14 residues. Germline CDR1 and CDR2: LGHDT and YNNKEL (reference sequence). The V gene lost 4 bases and the J gene lost 5 bases, with 14 bases spanning the gap. The CDR3 reads CASSRVGAGTEAFF. The CDR3 nucleotides are TGTGCCAGCAGCCGGGTCGGAGCAGGGACTGAAGCTTTCTTT.

This clonotype was seen only a few times. The chain combines TRBV6-5 with TRBJ2-1, with TRBD2 matching over 7 bases. After removal of 5 bases from V and 3 bases from J, the junction contained 4 bases not matched to a gene. The CDR3 sequence is 14 residues long. Germline lookup yields CDR1 MNHEY and CDR2 SVGAGI. The chain's CDR3 is CASSPPGGYNEQFF. CDR3 in DNA: TGTGCCAGCAGTCCCCCGGGGGGCTACAATGAGCAGTTCTTC.

The chain couples TRBV11-2 to TRBJ1-2, with 7 positions matching TRBD1. This CDR3 contains 13 residues. V shed 5 bases, J shed 6 bases, and the junction held 6 bases outside the gene matches. Looked up from germline, CDR1 is SGHAT and CDR2 is FQNNGV. CDR3 bases: TGTGCCAGCAGCACCCGACAGGGAAATGGCTACACCTTC. Its translation is CASSTRQGNGYTF.

This clonotype was detected many times. The chain carries TRBV7-2 and TRBJ2-5; possibly TRBD2 for D (6 bases). In germline, CDR1 is SGHTA, CDR2 FQGNSA. The length of the CDR3 is 14 residues. The V gene lost 5 bases and the J gene lost 5 bases, with 15 bases spanning the gap. CDR3 amino acids: CASSLLAVGETQYF. The CDR3 region has the DNA TGTGCCAGCAGCCTATTAGCGGTAGGGGAGACCCAGTACTTC.

In its sample, this clonotype was seen a few times. The rearrangement links TRBV7-6 to TRBJ2-2; a weak D match, TRBD1 (6 bases). V lost 5 bases and J lost 0, with 10 bases in between. Looked up from germline, CDR1 is SGHVS and CDR2 is FNYEAQ. CDR3 length: 15 amino acids. The CDR3 sequence is CASSRTVSNTGELFF. The CDR3 nucleotides are TGTGCCAGCAGCCGGACAGTATCGAACACCGGGGAGCTGTTTTTT. Full variable domain (remainder filled in from reference TRBV7-6 and TRBJ2-2): GAGVSQSPRYKVTKRGQDVALRCDPISGHVSLYWYRQALGQGPEFLTYFNYEAQQDKSGLPNDRFSAERPEGSISTLTIQRTEQRDSAMYRCASSRTVSNTGELFFGEGSRLTVL.

This clonotype has ten or more counts. The chain employs TRBV25-1 and TRBJ2-7, with TRBD1 identical over 9 bases. CDR3 length: 14 amino acids. Germline V gene sequence: CDR1 MGHDK, CDR2 SYGVNS. The trim removed 4 bases at V and 4 bases at J, leaving 5 bases unmatched. CDR3 coding DNA: TGTGCCAGCAGTGTGGAACAGGGGGCGTACGAGCAGTACTTC. It codes for CASSVEQGAYEQYF.

As regards this clonotype: A read error may be the cause here, since a much bigger clone is one base away. The chain joins TRBV7-2 to TRBJ2-3; D gene unclear. This CDR3 has 14 residues. Germline lookup yields CDR1 SGHTA and CDR2 FQGNSA. The CDR3 is CASRLGPASDTQYF. The CDR3 DNA sequence: TGTGCCAGCAGATTAGGGCCCGCCTCAGATACGCAGTATTTT.

There are a few counts of this clonotype. This CDR3 reads CASHPFGGQPQHF. For the CDR3, the DNA is TGTGCCAGCCACCCCTTCGGTGGCCAGCCCCAGCATTTT. V usage is TRBV6-2 or TRBV6-3 and J usage is TRBJ1-5; D is unclear. Germline V gene lookup returns CDR1 MNHEY and CDR2 SVGEGT. CDR3 length: 13 residues. Trimming stripped 8 bases from V and 7 bases from J, with 15 bases between.

In this sample, this clonotype turned up many times. The chain links TRBV27 to TRBJ2-7; D not resolved. The V gene lost 0 bases and the J gene lost 2 bases, with 5 bases spanning the gap. Germline lookup yields CDR1 MNHEY and CDR2 SMNVEV (reference sequence). The CDR3 runs to 13 residues. CDR3: CASSLSRTYEQYF. As DNA, the CDR3 is TGTGCCAGCAGTTTATCGAGGACCTACGAGCAGTACTTC.

This clonotype was found many times. In nucleotides, the CDR3 is TGTGCCAGCAGCTTAGGCGGGACAGGGGGTGGCTACACCTTC. This sequence encodes CASSLGGTGGGYTF. The chain carries TRBV7-2 and TRBJ1-2; 11 bases are shared with TRBD1. CDR1 SGHTA and CDR2 FQGNSA come from the germline V gene. There are 14 residues in the CDR3. V shed 1 base and J 7 bases; nucleotides not matched to a gene: 2.

The chain recombines TRBV6-5 with TRBJ1-5; D might be TRBD1 (6 bases). The V and J ends lost 10 bases and 0 bases respectively, with 10 bases between them. Germline lookup yields CDR1 MNHEY and CDR2 SVGAGI. The CDR3 is 13 residues long. CDR3 amino acids: CATRTASNQPQHF. The DNA of the CDR3 is TGTGCCACCCGGACAGCTAGCAATCAGCCCCAGCATTTT.

The V and J genes are TRBV6-5 and TRBJ2-1; D is unclear. CDR1 is MNHEY, CDR2 SVGAGI, per germline. The CDR3 has 14 residues. V lost 2 bases, J lost 5 bases, and 10 bases lay in between. The CDR3 DNA reads as TGTGCCAGCAGTTACGGGCCTATCCACAATGAGCAGTTCTTC. The encoded protein is CASSYGPIHNEQFF.

The gene calls are TRBV29-1 and TRBJ2-1, with TRBD2 matching over 11 bases. The V gene's germline CDR1 is SQVTM and CDR2 ANQGSEA. Trimming removed 5 bases from V and 2 bases from J; junction bases left unmatched: 5. The CDR3 has 15 residues. This chain's CDR3 is CSVLLAGVTYNEQFF. Here the CDR3 DNA reads TGCAGCGTTCTACTAGCGGGAGTAACCTACAATGAGCAGTTCTTC.

This clonotype was counted at least ten times. The V call is TRBV29-1, the J call TRBJ2-7; D is perhaps TRBD1 or TRBD2 (5 bases each). V dropped 8 bases and J dropped 2 bases, with 13 bases sitting between them. Germline-derived CDR1 and CDR2 are SQVTM and ANQGSEA. This CDR3 region has 12 residues. CDR3: CSFRDGTYEQYF. Written as DNA, the CDR3 is TGCAGCTTCCGGGACGGGACCTACGAGCAGTACTTC.

V gene TRBV28 combines with J gene TRBJ2-7; D is undetermined. Deletions cut 4 bases from V and 4 bases from J, with 8 bases between. Germline assignment: CDR1 MDHEN and CDR2 SYDVKM. This CDR3 has 12 amino acids. The CDR3 DNA follows: TGTGCCAGCAGTTCGGAAGATTACGAGCAGTACTTC. Encoded protein: CASSSEDYEQYF.

The gene calls are TRBV7-2 and TRBJ2-5; tentatively, D is TRBD1 or TRBD2 (6 bases each). V lost 3 bases, J lost 5 bases, and 16 bases lay in between. Per germline, CDR1 SGHTA and CDR2 FQGNSA. The CDR3 extends over 15 amino acids. CDR3 protein: CASSLGPGEEETQYF. The DNA for the CDR3 is TGTGCCAGCAGCTTGGGGCCAGGGGAGGAGGAGACCCAGTACTTC. Using reference TRBV7-2 and TRBJ2-5 for the parts outside the CDR3, the full variable domain is GAGVSQSPSNKVTEKGKDVELRCDPISGHTALYWYRQSLGQGLEFLIYFQGNSAPDKSGLPSDRFSAERTGGSVSTLTIQRTQQEDSAVYLCASSLGPGEEETQYFGPGTRLLVL.

This clonotype was counted ten times or more. The chain couples TRBV12-3 or TRBV12-4 to TRBJ2-2; TRBD1 agrees at 7 bases. The CDR3 is 15 amino acids. Trimming took 6 bases from V and 0 from J; bases not matched to a gene: 4. The CDR3 here is CASSLGTANTGELFF. In DNA form, the CDR3 reads TGTGCCAGCAGCCTCGGGACAGCGAACACCGGGGAGCTGTTTTTT.

In its sample, this clonotype was seen many times. This chain joins TRBV7-9 and TRBJ2-1; D may be TRBD2 (5 bases). Germline CDR1 reads SEHNR; CDR2 reads FQNEAQ (reference sequence). The V end was cut by 4 bases, the J end by 2 bases, with 9 bases between. The CDR3 is 14 amino acids. DNA for the CDR3: TGTGCCAGCAGCTGGGCGGGTCCCTACAATGAGCAGTTCTTC. It is translated as CASSWAGPYNEQFF.

The rearrangement uses TRBV4-1 and TRBJ2-7, with 7 bases fitting TRBD1. CDR3 length equals 15 residues. Germline-derived CDR1 and CDR2 are MGHRA and YSYEKL. V gave up 1 base and J gave up 6 bases; unmatched junction bases: 9. CDR3 in DNA: TGCGCCAGCAGCCAAGTTTCACAGGGGCAAGGCGAGCAGTACTTC. This gives the protein CASSQVSQGQGEQYF.

This clonotype was seen a few times. This chain joins TRBV7-2 and TRBJ2-2, with D maybe TRBD2 (5 bases). Germline V lookup: CDR1 SGHTA, CDR2 FQGNSA. Trimming pared 5 bases from V and 2 bases from J, leaving 21 bases between. The CDR3 contains 18 residues. The CDR3: CASSDPLGGSRNTGELFF. CDR3 sequence (DNA): TGTGCCAGCAGCGACCCTTTAGGTGGGAGCAGAAACACCGGGGAGCTGTTTTTT.

The genes are TRBV7-9 and TRBJ1-6; D is uncertain. Trimming pared 3 bases from V and 8 bases from J, leaving 14 bases between. This CDR3 is 15 amino acids long. The germline V gene encodes CDR1 SEHNR and CDR2 FQNEAQ (reference sequence). CDR3 nucleotide sequence: TGTGCCAGCAGCTTCACGCCACCTGGAGATTCACCCCTCCACTTT. Translated: CASSFTPPGDSPLHF. Supplemented by reference TRBV7-9 and TRBJ1-6, the full variable domain reads DTGVSQNPRHKITKRGQNVTFRCDPISEHNRLYWYRQTLGQGPEFLTYFQNEAQLEKSRLLSDRFSAERPKGSFSTLEIQRTEQGDSAMYLCASSFTPPGDSPLHFGNGTRLTVT.

The gene calls are TRBV7-2 and TRBJ1-4; the D is unclear. Germline-derived CDR1 and CDR2 are SGHTA and FQGNSA. The CDR3 contains 15 residues. V lost 5 bases to trimming and J lost 8 bases, with 18 bases between them. CDR3 in DNA: TGTGCCAGCAGCGATCCGGGAGGCCGCGCCGAAAAACTGTTTTTT. Protein: CASSDPGGRAEKLFF. Full variable domain (rest looked up from reference TRBV7-2 and TRBJ1-4): GAGVSQSPSNKVTEKGKDVELRCDPISGHTALYWYRQSLGQGLEFLIYFQGNSAPDKSGLPSDRFSAERTGGSVSTLTIQRTQQEDSAVYLCASSDPGGRAEKLFFGSGTQLSVL.

This clonotype was observed a few times. V is TRBV10-3 and J is TRBJ1-1, with D perhaps matching TRBD1 (5 bases). Trimming pared 2 bases from V and 3 bases from J, leaving 10 bases between. The germline V gene encodes CDR1 ENHRY and CDR2 SYGVKD. This CDR3 comprises 14 residues. The CDR3 DNA is TGTGCCATCAGTGAGCAGGGTTGGTACACTGAAGCTTTCTTT. This translates into CAISEQGWYTEAFF.

This sequence joins TRBV6-5 and TRBJ2-7; D gene unclear. CDR3 length: 14 amino acids. Between the trimmed V and J ends, which lost 2 bases and 1 base, there was a span of 9 bases. Germline CDR1 is MNHEY and CDR2 is SVGAGI. CDR3 sequence: CASSYMAASYEQYF. DNA of the CDR3: TGTGCCAGCAGTTACATGGCAGCTTCCTACGAGCAGTACTTC.

This clonotype was picked up many times. The V gene is TRBV4-1, the J gene TRBJ2-3, with TRBD2 matching over 7 bases. Germline V gene sequence: CDR1 MGHRA, CDR2 YSYEKL. J was trimmed by 5 bases and V by 5 bases; bases with no gene match: 10. The length of the CDR3 is 15 residues. The CDR3 DNA is TGCGCCAGCAGCTTATTCGGGGAGGGAGGAGATACGCAGTATTTT. This sequence encodes CASSLFGEGGDTQYF.